This T cell receptor (beta chain) was sequenced during a study of graft-versus-host responses after intestinal transplantation. Study in general: Those transplanted obtained multivisceral, liver-intestinal, or isolated intestinal grafts. Every transplant recipient was induced with anti-thymocyte globulin, then maintained on tacrolimus and steroids for 2 to 3 years. Findings and limits, study-wide: Patients who carried graft-donor T cell macrochimerism also had high graft-versus-host to host-versus-graft clonal ratios in their allografts. GvH clonotypes were identified within recipient marrow, with a subset emerging first in ileum or blood.

The CDR3 is made up of 13 amino acids. Trimming cost V 5 bases and J 2 bases, with 8 bases left between them. CDR1 is MGHRA, CDR2 YSYEKL, per germline. About this clone itself: Its antigen is currently unknown.

Clones were read by immunoSEQ multiplex PCR, and TCRdb kept only the in-frame ones, dropping some. Here the sample spans 85,000 to 100,000 clones, roughly 90% being singletons. The TCR was taken from a human donor who was the organ donor for an intestinal transplant. The specimen was unstimulated CD8+ T cells sorted from spleen or lymph node cells, collected before transplant. The rearrangement joins TRBV4-1 to TRBJ2-3, with D uncertain. CDR3 DNA: TGCGCCAGCAGCACGGTCTACACAGATACGCAGTATTTT. Translating gives CASSTVYTDTQYF.